This T cell receptor beta chain was identified during a study of Graves' ophthalmopathy and Graves' hyperthyroidism. Germline V gene sequence: CDR1 LNHDA, CDR2 SQIVND (reference sequence). The CDR3 has 13 residues. V was cut by 2 bases and J by 4 bases, with 9 bases left in between. Only newly diagnosed hyperthyroidism patients aged 18 to 65, with under 2 months' duration, were enrolled. Ten or more counts support this clonotype. Its specificity is not known. The sequenced template was RNA, covering the TCR beta CDR3 region. HTBI-primed RT-PCR formed the first round, and a multiplex PCR formed the second. TCRdb reprocessed the multiplex PCR reads via MiXCR and lists one record per CDR3 protein. The top ten clones hold roughly 7% of a sample with about 380,000 distinct CDR3 sequences, 15% of them seen once. Findings of the study overall: The model forecast ophthalmopathy progression, reaching roughly 71% sensitivity and about 75% specificity. The blood repertoire also included most expanded thyroid clonotypes above 0.001 frequency.

This TCR was recovered from a woman between 18 and 29 years old with stable Graves' hyperthyroidism. The material sequenced was peripheral blood. The genes are TRBV19 and TRBJ2-7; D ambiguous. CDR3 bases: TGTGCCAGTAGTATATCTATCAGTTACGAGCAGTACTTC. Encoded protein: CASSISISYEQYF. The whole variable domain, remainder taken from reference TRBV19 and TRBJ2-7, is DGGITQSPKYLFRKEGQNVTLSCEQNLNHDAMYWYRQDPGQGLRLIYYSQIVNDFQKGDIAEGYSVSREKKESFPLTVTSAQKNPTAFYLCASSISISYEQYFGPGTRLTVT.